One sample yielded the 27 T cell receptor beta chains listed below, sequenced in a study of glioma-infiltrating T cells after dendritic cell vaccination. The time point is: after dendritic cell vaccination, including at tumor progression/relapse. Profiling relied on immunoSEQ multiplex PCR, and the TCRdb table lists in-frame clones only, not all of them. The repertoire holds 91,000 or so clones, with approximately 84% as singletons. The sequences come from blood, collected after dendritic cell vaccination. Receptors originate from a human donor with glioblastoma.

This chain links TRBV10-3 with TRBJ1-2, with TRBD1 matching 9 bases. V shed 10 bases and J 8 bases; nucleotides not matched to a gene: 11. CDR1 and CDR2 from the germline V gene are ENHRY and SYGVKD. This CDR3 spans 13 amino acids. DNA for the CDR3: TGTGCCACCACCCGGGGACAGGGTGGGGGCTACACCTTC. This sequence encodes CATTRGQGGGYTF.

The chain recombines TRBV5-5 with TRBJ2-1; 8 positions match TRBD2. The CDR3 is made up of 15 amino acids. Germline assignment: CDR1 SGHKS and CDR2 YYEKEE (reference sequence). The trim removed 2 bases at V and 7 bases at J, leaving 8 bases unmatched. For the CDR3, the DNA is TGTGCCAGCAGCTTCCGACGGGAGCGGGAGAATGAGCAGTTCTTC. Translated: CASSFRRERENEQFF.

This sequence joins TRBV6-4 and TRBJ2-3, with 9 bases that match TRBD2. V lost 6 bases and J lost 6; bases outside the gene matches: 7. This CDR3 has 14 residues. The germline V gene has CDR1 MRHNA and CDR2 SNTAGT. CDR3 sequence: CASSPSGAVDTQYF. The CDR3 coding sequence is TGTGCCAGCAGCCCTAGCGGGGCAGTCGATACGCAGTATTTT.

The V and J genes are TRBV28 and TRBJ1-2; TRBD1 matches at 9 bases. CDR1 is MDHEN, CDR2 SYDVKM, per germline. There are 13 residues in the CDR3. J was trimmed by 13 bases and V by 5 bases; bases with no gene match: 11. In DNA, the CDR3 is TGTGCCAGCAGTACCCCGGGACAGGGTGAGGGCACCTTC. Encoded protein: CASSTPGQGEGTF.

This clone was observed once. This chain uses TRBV10-1 with TRBJ2-5; D gene uncertain. The CDR3 extends over 13 amino acids. V was clipped by 4 bases and J by 1 base, with 7 bases between them. Germline assignment: CDR1 WNHNN and CDR2 SYGVQD (reference sequence). The CDR3 protein is CASSGAVQETQYF. DNA for the CDR3: TGCGCCAGCAGTGGGGCAGTCCAAGAGACCCAGTACTTC.

The sample holds one count of this clone. The chain recombines TRBV5-1 with TRBJ2-2, with 7 bases that match TRBD2. The length of the CDR3 is 16 residues. Losses at the gene ends were 5 bases for V and 2 bases for J; bases not matched to a gene: 9. Germline-derived CDR1 and CDR2 are SGHRS and YFSETQ. The CDR3 DNA is TGCGCCAGCAGACAATCCGGGACTATAAACACCGGGGAGCTGTTTTTT. Encoded protein: CASRQSGTINTGELFF.

This chain connects TRBV19 to TRBJ1-2; possible D gene TRBD1, 6 bases. From germline, CDR1 is LNHDA and CDR2 SQIVND (reference sequence). V lost 10 bases to trimming and J lost 1 base, with 16 bases between them. CDR3 size: 14 residues. The CDR3 here is CATGIAGVNYGYTF. Here the CDR3 DNA reads TGTGCCACCGGGATTGCAGGGGTTAACTATGGCTACACCTTC.

Regarding this clone: This same CDR3 is encoded by further DNA sequences in the sample. This chain links TRBV5-1 with TRBJ2-1, with 8 nucleotides matching TRBD2. The germline V gene has CDR1 SGHRS and CDR2 YFSETQ. V dropped 2 bases and J dropped 0; count of bases not matched to a gene: 1. The CDR3 has 15 amino acids. The CDR3 DNA reads TGCGCCAGCAGCTTCAGCGGGAGCTCCTACAATGAGCAGTTCTTC. Protein sequence: CASSFSGSSYNEQFF.

The chain uses TRBV7-9 and TRBJ2-5; 12 positions match TRBD2. The germline V gene has CDR1 SEHNR and CDR2 FQNEAQ (reference sequence). The V gene end was trimmed by 5 bases and the J gene end by 5 bases; junction bases not matched to a gene: 9. This CDR3 comprises 16 residues. The CDR3 region has the DNA TGTGCCAGCAGCGGTATCGGGACTAGCGGGCGGGAGACCCAGTACTTC. Translating gives CASSGIGTSGRETQYF.

V gene TRBV15 combines with J gene TRBJ2-1, with D perhaps matching TRBD1 (6 bases). The germline V gene encodes CDR1 LNHNV and CDR2 YYDKDF (reference sequence). This CDR3 is built from 14 residues. Trimming pared 8 bases from V and 6 bases from J, leaving 17 bases between. The DNA for the CDR3 is TGTGCCACCGACACCACAGGGTCTGGCAATGAGCAGTTCTTC. Amino acid sequence: CATDTTGSGNEQFF.

The chain recombines TRBV4-1 with TRBJ1-6, with 8 bases that match TRBD1. Germline-derived CDR1 and CDR2 are MGHRA and YSYEKL. This CDR3 is built from 16 residues. V was pared by 3 bases and J by 4 bases, with 5 bases of the junction left unmatched. CDR3 sequence reads: CASSQRDRTYNSPLHF. The DNA of the CDR3 is TGCGCCAGCAGCCAGAGGGACAGGACGTATAATTCACCCCTCCACTTT.

The CDR3 loop is CASSTYSEDTQYF. DNA of the CDR3: TGTGCCAGCAGTACCTACAGTGAAGATACGCAGTATTTT. This rearrangement joins TRBV6-6 to TRBJ2-3; D remains unclear. The CDR3 is 13 amino acids. Germline assignment: CDR1 MNHNY and CDR2 SVGAGI (reference sequence). V lost 5 bases and J lost 5, with 11 bases in between.

The chain joins TRBV28 to TRBJ2-7, with D perhaps matching TRBD1 (5 bases). V shed 5 bases and J shed 5 bases, with 16 bases lying between them. CDR1 and CDR2 (germline): MDHEN, SYDVKM. The CDR3 has 14 amino acids. CDR3 protein: CASSPYRRMHEQYF. The DNA of the CDR3 is TGTGCCAGCAGTCCCTACAGGAGAATGCACGAGCAGTACTTC.

V is TRBV5-1 and J is TRBJ2-2; possible D gene TRBD1, 5 bases. Per germline, CDR1 SGHRS and CDR2 YFSETQ. V dropped 1 base and J dropped 4 bases, with 17 bases sitting between them. The CDR3 is 17 residues long. The DNA of the CDR3 is TGCGCCAGCAGCTTGAGAAGCCAGGGTGGTAGCACCGGGGAGCTGTTTTTT. The encoded protein is CASSLRSQGGSTGELFF.

This sequence joins TRBV15 and TRBJ2-5; 8 bases map to TRBD1. The trim removed 5 bases at V and 1 base at J, leaving 12 bases unmatched. The CDR3 has 17 amino acids. Germline lookup yields CDR1 LNHNV and CDR2 YYDKDF (reference sequence). The CDR3 reads CATSGRRQGRLQETQYF. In DNA, the CDR3 is TGTGCCACCAGCGGCCGCAGACAGGGGAGGCTCCAAGAGACCCAGTACTTC.

The rearrangement uses TRBV10-3 and TRBJ2-7; weak D call: TRBD2 (5 bases). The CDR3 has 13 residues. Trimming left V 3 bases short and J 10 bases short, with 16 bases between. Germline loops: CDR1 ENHRY, CDR2 SYGVKD. The CDR3 DNA sequence: TGTGCCATCAGTGATTTTCCCCCCGAGGGACAGTACTTC. Translated: CAISDFPPEGQYF.

The J gene is TRBJ1-2, the V gene TRBV28; D not resolved. Germline V CDR1 and CDR2: MDHEN, SYDVKM. V shed 5 bases and J shed 5 bases, with 6 bases lying between them. The CDR3 spans 11 residues. In DNA, the CDR3 is TGTGCCAGCAGTAGAGGATATGGCTACACCTTC. Residues: CASSRGYGYTF.

The rearrangement links TRBV9 to TRBJ1-2; D gene ambiguous. The germline CDR1 and CDR2 sequences are SGDLS and YYNGEE. The CDR3 covers 12 residues. V lost 0 bases to trimming and J lost 4 bases, with 4 bases between them. The CDR3 nucleotides are TGTGCCAGCAGCGTAGGCAGCTATGGCTACACCTTC. This codes for CASSVGSYGYTF.

The chain recombines TRBV5-1 with TRBJ2-2, with 7 positions matching TRBD1. The V gene's germline CDR1 is SGHRS and CDR2 YFSETQ. The length of the CDR3 is 16 residues. J was trimmed by 0 bases and V by 4 bases; bases with no gene match: 6. The CDR3 DNA reads as TGCGCCAGCAGCGGTCGGACAGGAACGAACACCGGGGAGCTGTTTTTT. Translated, it gives CASSGRTGTNTGELFF.

This chain links TRBV6-5 with TRBJ1-2; TRBD1 might be the D (6 bases). Germline V gives CDR1 MNHEY, CDR2 SVGAGI. V was shortened by 2 bases and J by 2 bases, with 9 bases between the two germline ends. The CDR3 sequence is 14 residues long. CDR3 region: CASSYTGTNYGYTF. CDR3 coding DNA: TGTGCCAGCAGTTACACAGGGACCAACTATGGCTACACCTTC.

The V call is TRBV5-6, the J call TRBJ2-6; 7 bases are a match to TRBD1. The germline V gene has CDR1 SGHDT and CDR2 YYEEEE. J was trimmed by 0 bases and V by 4 bases; bases with no gene match: 7. The CDR3 consists of 17 residues. Here the CDR3 reads CASSLWTGSSGANVLTF. CDR3 sequence (DNA): TGTGCCAGCAGCCTTTGGACAGGCAGCTCTGGGGCCAACGTCCTGACTTTC.

The chain combines TRBV2 with TRBJ2-7, with TRBD1 matching 7 bases. This CDR3 spans 13 amino acids. CDR1 is SNHLY, CDR2 FYNNEI, per germline. With 5 bases clipped from V and 4 bases from J, the junction kept 5 bases outside the gene matches. The CDR3 sequence: CASSRDRAYEQYF. CDR3 nucleotides: TGTGCCAGCAGTCGGGACAGAGCTTACGAGCAGTACTTC.

The rearrangement uses TRBV19 and TRBJ1-1, with no clear D. V gave up 6 bases and J gave up 0 bases, with 8 bases separating them. The CDR3 has 13 residues. CDR1 LNHDA and CDR2 SQIVND come from the germline V gene (reference sequence). CDR3: CASRAAMNTEAFF. As DNA, the CDR3 is TGTGCCAGTAGGGCAGCGATGAACACTGAAGCTTTCTTT.

The chain uses TRBV6-1 and TRBJ1-2; TRBD1 matches 9 bases. The CDR3 sequence is 16 residues long. The germline gives CDR1 MNHNS, CDR2 SASEGT. Trimming at V came to 1 base and at J to 5 bases, leaving 8 bases not matched to a gene. CDR3 DNA sequence: TGTGCCAGCAGTGAAGTCACAGGGGGCCCTGGGTATGGCTACACCTTC. Translated: CASSEVTGGPGYGYTF.

This chain links TRBV27 with TRBJ2-7; 10 bases line up with TRBD2. V lost 2 bases, J lost 2 bases, and 9 bases stayed unmatched. This CDR3 has 17 amino acids. From germline, CDR1 is MNHEY and CDR2 SMNVEV (reference sequence). The CDR3 reads CASSLTPLAGSPYEQYF. The CDR3 nucleotides are TGTGCCAGCAGTTTAACCCCACTAGCGGGGTCGCCCTACGAGCAGTACTTC.

The chain uses TRBV5-4 and TRBJ2-3; D is uncertain. CDR3 length equals 13 residues. V was clipped by 0 bases and J by 1 base, with 3 bases between them. Germline values: CDR1 SGHNT, CDR2 YYREEE (reference sequence). CDR3 in DNA: TGTGCCAGCAGCTTGGCGGGCACAGATACGCAGTATTTT. This gives the protein CASSLAGTDTQYF.

This clone has only a few counts. The chain links TRBV11-2 to TRBJ1-5; possibly TRBD1 for D (5 bases). The germline CDR1 and CDR2 sequences are SGHAT and FQNNGV. The length of the CDR3 is 15 residues. V shed 1 base and J shed 8 bases, with 15 bases lying between them. Here the CDR3 reads CASSLGSGGQKPQHF. The CDR3 nucleotides read TGTGCCAGCAGCTTAGGTTCGGGGGGTCAGAAGCCCCAGCATTTT. Drawing the rest from reference TRBV11-2 and TRBJ1-5, the complete variable domain is EAGVAQSPRYKIIEKRQSVAFWCNPISGHATLYWYQQILGQGPKLLIQFQNNGVVDDSQLPKDRFSAERLKGVDSTLKIQPAKLEDSAVYLCASSLGSGGQKPQHFGDGTRLSIL.